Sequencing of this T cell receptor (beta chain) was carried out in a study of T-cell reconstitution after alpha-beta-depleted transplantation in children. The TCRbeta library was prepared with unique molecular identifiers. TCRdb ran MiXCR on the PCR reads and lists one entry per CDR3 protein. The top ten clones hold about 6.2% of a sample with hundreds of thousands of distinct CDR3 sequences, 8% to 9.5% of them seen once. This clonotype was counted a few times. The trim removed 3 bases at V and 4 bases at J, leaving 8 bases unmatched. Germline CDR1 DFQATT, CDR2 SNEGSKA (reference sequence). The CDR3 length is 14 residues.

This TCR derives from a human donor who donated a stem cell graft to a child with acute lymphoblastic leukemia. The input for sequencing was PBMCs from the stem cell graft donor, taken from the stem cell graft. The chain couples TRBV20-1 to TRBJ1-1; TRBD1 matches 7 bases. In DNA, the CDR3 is TGCAGTGCTAGCCCCACAGGGGCCTTCACTGAAGCTTTCTTT. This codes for CSASPTGAFTEAFF.